This T cell receptor (beta chain) appears in the sequencing data of a study of T cells in women clearing cervical HPV infection. Study-level information: Control women cleared a single incident HPV16 infection within 12 months. With HLA typing for only a few women, HLA confounding remains possible.

Of note for this clone: The read comes to an end 3 residues before the CDR3 does, leaving the germline J gene to fill in the end.

Average input was approximately 1,100 ng genomic DNA for immunoSEQ TCR beta CDR3 amplification. Clones were sequenced by immunoSEQ multiplex PCR, and TCRdb holds only the in-frame ones, with some missing. The sample has 25,000 to 30,000 clones; the top ten hold around 2.8%. V lost 2 bases and J lost 7; bases outside the gene matches: 8. The germline V gene has CDR1 SEHNR and CDR2 FQNEAQ (reference sequence). The CDR3 runs to 15 residues. This clonotype was obtained from a woman between 18 and 70 years old with a cervical HPV16 infection that either progressed to CIN3+ or cleared (not recorded which). The chain employs TRBV7-9 and TRBJ1-1, with 9 bases aligning to TRBD1. The sample was blood buffy coat. The CDR3: CASSLFGTGRDEAFF. The CDR3 bases that were read are TGTGCCAGCAGCTTATTTGGGACAGGGCGCGATGAA.